This is a list of T cell receptor beta chains from one sample in a study of CXCR3-negative and CXCR3-positive naive CD8 T cells. Reprocessing the 5' RACE reads, TCRdb reports a single entry for every CDR3 protein and omits DNA. This sample's table has 50,000 to 75,000 distinct CDR3 sequences. The specimen sequenced was naive CXCR3- CD8+ T cells from blood. These receptors originate from a human donor in good health. Some clones in this sample may be carry-over from other donors' samples. Both conserved end residues are part of each CDR3.

J | V | CDR3
TRBJ1-2 | TRBV12-3/TRBV12-4 | CASTVGIVYGYTF
TRBJ2-7 | TRBV13 | CASSLGRSRSYEQYF
TRBJ2-7 | TRBV7-3 | CASSFQGVGYEQYF
TRBJ2-3 | TRBV2 | CASSVGTRRGTDTQYF
TRBJ2-7 | TRBV29-1 | CSVTGTGGTSYEQYF
TRBJ2-2 | TRBV10-3 | CAISAQRTGTSGELFF
TRBJ2-3 | TRBV6-2/TRBV6-3 | CASSPDSYPDTQYF
TRBJ2-7 | TRBV7-2 | CASTGGIPSYEQYF
TRBJ2-2 | TRBV7-2 | CASSPLRTGELFF
TRBJ2-2 | TRBV29-1 | CSSGQGDTGELFF
TRBJ2-7 | TRBV7-9 | CASSSGRGQSYEQYF
TRBJ2-2 | TRBV6-2/TRBV6-3 | CASSHIKGGELFF
TRBJ1-2 | TRBV12-3/TRBV12-4 | CASSPAGLYGYTF
TRBJ2-7 | TRBV14 | CASSPKQGVTYEQYF
TRBJ1-4 | TRBV5-1 | CASSLDGTPTNEKLFF
TRBJ1-1 | TRBV4-3 | CASSQELWTGATEAFF
TRBJ1-2 | TRBV19 | CASSPTTGVFYGYTF
TRBJ1-1 | TRBV7-6 | CASSVTYETEAFF
TRBJ2-2 | TRBV4-1 | CASSPGGGGGGFTGELFF
TRBJ1-1 | TRBV12-3/TRBV12-4 | CATSHLDRGSLNTEAFF
TRBJ2-2 | TRBV7-2 | CAFRSDTGELFF
TRBJ2-2 | TRBV12-3/TRBV12-4 | CASSPSGGWAGELFF
TRBJ1-5 | TRBV4-1 | CASSQEGGGRGSNQPQHF
TRBJ1-1 | TRBV12-3/TRBV12-4 | CASSYLESTEAFF
TRBJ2-7 | TRBV20-1 | CSARGRQGSYEQYF
TRBJ1-1 | TRBV12-3/TRBV12-4 | CASSLARITEAFF
TRBJ2-5 | TRBV4-2 | CASSQDRPGQETQYF
TRBJ2-5 | TRBV7-9 | CASRSPHTGETQYF
TRBJ2-3 | TRBV20-1 | CSAPGTSGGDTQYF
TRBJ2-3 | TRBV25-1 | CASSVPQADTQYF
TRBJ2-2 | TRBV6-2/TRBV6-3 | CASIGISGELFF
TRBJ2-2 | TRBV11-2 | CASSTRALPPNTGELFF
TRBJ2-1 | TRBV29-1 | CSVARQGLTGDEQFF
TRBJ2-2 | TRBV12-3/TRBV12-4 | CASPRDRSTGELFF
TRBJ2-5 | TRBV7-9 | CASSPLVGEETQYF
TRBJ2-7 | TRBV12-3/TRBV12-4 | CASSDKLGEQYF
TRBJ2-2 | TRBV29-1 | CSALTNTGELFF
TRBJ2-7 | TRBV7-9 | CASSSGTGAYEQYF
TRBJ2-7 | TRBV29-1 | CSSRGASYEQYF
TRBJ1-6 | TRBV7-2 | CASSLDYNSPLHF
TRBJ1-6 | TRBV29-1 | CSVEGQGDNSPLHF
TRBJ2-7 | TRBV27 | CASSPRGTSGYEQYF
TRBJ2-1 | TRBV20-1 | CSASSGTSSYNEQFF
TRBJ1-1 | TRBV9 | CASSVGDTEAFF
TRBJ2-1 | TRBV20-1 | CSARGLTSSVGEQFF